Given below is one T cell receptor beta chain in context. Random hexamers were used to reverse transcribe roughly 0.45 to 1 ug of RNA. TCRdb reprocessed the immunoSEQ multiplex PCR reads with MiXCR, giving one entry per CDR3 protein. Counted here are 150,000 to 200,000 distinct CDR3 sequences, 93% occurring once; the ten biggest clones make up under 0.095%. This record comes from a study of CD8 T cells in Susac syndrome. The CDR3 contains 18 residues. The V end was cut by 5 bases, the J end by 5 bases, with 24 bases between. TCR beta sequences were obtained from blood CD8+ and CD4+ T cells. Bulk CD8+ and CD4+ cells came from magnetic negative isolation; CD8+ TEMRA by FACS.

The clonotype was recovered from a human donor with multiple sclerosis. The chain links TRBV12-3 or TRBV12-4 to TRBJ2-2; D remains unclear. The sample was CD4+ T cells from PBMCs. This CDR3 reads CASSPVRAGTVRTGELFF. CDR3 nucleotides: TGTGCCAGCAGTCCCGTCCGGGCAGGTACTGTTAGGACCGGGGAGCTGTTTTTT.